This TCR beta chain was observed in a study of T cell responses to AZD1222 COVID-19 vaccine. The V gene lost 0 bases and the J gene lost 11 bases, with 14 bases spanning the gap. The germline CDR1 and CDR2 sequences are LGHNA and YNFKEQ. The CDR3 consists of 14 residues. The repertoire was sequenced with immunoSEQ multiplex PCR; TCRdb's copy has only in-frame clones and lacks some. The sample consists of more than 80,000 clones, about nine tenths of them appearing once. With regard to this clone: The antigen is undetermined.

Whole-study findings and limits: Per reports, nearly half of all spike-specific TCRs target regions that are unmutated in variants.

The specimen comprised peripheral blood, sampled on day 0 of AZD1222 vaccination. The receptor was isolated from an adult in good health. The V call is TRBV4-2, the J call TRBJ2-1; D gene uncertain. The CDR3 nucleotides are TGTGCCAGCAGCCAAGATTCGCCACGCGCGAAGCAGTTCTTC. It encodes CASSQDSPRAKQFF.